These 3 T cell receptor beta chains came from one sample sequenced in a study of metastatic and nonmetastatic thyroid tumors. Prior to thyroid surgery, none of the patients had received any treatment. With MiXCR, TCRdb reprocessed the PCR reads. This sample has tens of thousands of clones, with under 40% found just once. Sequencing was performed on tumor tissue. The receptors here all came from a female donor with papillary thyroid cancer or a benign thyroid nodule (not recorded which). Some clones in this sample may be carry-over from other donors' samples.

J is TRBJ2-7 and V is TRBV12-3 or TRBV12-4; D is ambiguous. The CDR3 is 15 residues long. Between the trimmed V and J ends, which lost 6 bases and 3 bases, there was a span of 18 bases. The CDR3 DNA reads as TGTGCCAGCAGCGTTGCGGTCGGGCCTTTCTACGAGCAGTACTTC. Residues: CASSVAVGPFYEQYF.

This clone is a singleton in its sample. The rearrangement joins TRBV5-1 to TRBJ1-1; D might be TRBD1 (6 bases). V was shortened by 4 bases and J by 12 bases, with 19 bases between the two germline ends. Looked up from germline, CDR1 is SGHRS and CDR2 is YFSETQ. The CDR3 length is 13 residues. Here the CDR3 DNA reads TGCGCCAGCAGCACGGGGGGCCGTATTGGGACTTTCTTT. Translating it yields CASSTGGRIGTFF.

In the case of this clone: At one end the junction does not follow the germline gene, possibly because of a read error. This chain joins TRBV6-2 or TRBV6-3 and TRBJ1-5; weak D call: TRBD1 (5 bases). Germline loops: CDR1 MNHEY, CDR2 SVGEGT. The CDR3 totals 15 residues. CDR3 sequence reads: CASRDEGLSNQPHHF. The CDR3 nucleotides are TGTGCCAGCAGAGACGAGGGACTGAGCAATCAGCCCCATCATTTT.